This T cell receptor beta chain originates from a study of T-cell memory formation after mild COVID-19. This clonotype came up a few times. What it binds is unknown. V was trimmed by 4 bases and J by 1 base, leaving 24 bases between them. Germline CDR1 and CDR2: LNHNV and YYDKDF (reference sequence). The CDR3 extends over 19 amino acids. From the 5' RACE reads, TCRdb called clonotypes with MiXCR, one entry per CDR3 protein. The sample records a few hundred thousand distinct CDR3 sequences, around 27% being singletons. General study findings and limits: Day 15 to 85 contractors were CD4/CD8 balanced; later expanders leaned CD4+. CM and EM subsets held most contracting CD4+ clones; EMRA held CD8+ ones.

This clonotype was obtained from an adult woman who had mild COVID-19 (a few samples of this study predate the infection). Cell type and time point are not known. The gene calls are TRBV15 and TRBJ2-3, with D tentatively TRBD2 (5 bases). The sample taken for sequencing was PBMCs or a T cell subset sorted from them (not recorded which). This CDR3 reads CATSTIDLSPRAGTDTQYF. The CDR3 DNA sequence: TGTGCCACCAGCACCATCGACCTGAGTCCGCGGGCAGGCACAGATACGCAGTATTTT.